The rows below give T cell receptor beta chains drawn from one sample of a study of multiple sclerosis patients with progressive multifocal leukoencephalopathy. The data were produced by immunoSEQ multiplex PCR, yet TCRdb's version contains in-frame clones alone and is incomplete. The sample yields approximately 27,000 clones, around 85% seen once. This specimen was PBMCs, taken from a patient treated with natalizumab. These receptor sequences come from a young woman with progressive multifocal leukoencephalopathy. CDR3s include the opening cysteine and the closing phenylalanine or tryptophan. The order of the fields is V gene, D gene, CDR3 protein. D genes are given only for firm matches.

v_gene: TRBV6-1; d_gene: NA; CDR3aa: CASGWDSDTQYF
v_gene: TRBV9; d_gene: TRBD2; CDR3aa: CASSVSGGSYNEQFF
v_gene: TRBV7-3; d_gene: TRBD2; CDR3aa: CASSHTGEGETQYF
v_gene: TRBV19; d_gene: NA; CDR3aa: CASSSNGILYEQYF
v_gene: TRBV27; d_gene: NA; CDR3aa: CASSLSAGDRNYGYTF
v_gene: TRBV21-1; d_gene: NA; CDR3aa: CASSKARQGDTGELFF
v_gene: TRBV5-6; d_gene: NA; CDR3aa: CASSLPLKNTEAFF
v_gene: TRBV19; d_gene: TRBD1; CDR3aa: CASSDGTGGGEQYF
v_gene: TRBV9; d_gene: NA; CDR3aa: CASSLHPGLNTGELFF
v_gene: TRBV7-2; d_gene: TRBD2; CDR3aa: CASSWGLAGDTQYF
v_gene: TRBV28; d_gene: TRBD1; CDR3aa: CASSLNDGTGARDGYTF
v_gene: TRBV7-6; d_gene: NA; CDR3aa: CASSLGRNTGELFF
v_gene: TRBV5-4; d_gene: NA; CDR3aa: CASSPQTGPSDEQYF
v_gene: TRBV12-1; d_gene: NA; CDR3aa: CASSQDMGRSLQDTQYF
v_gene: TRBV29-1; d_gene: NA; CDR3aa: CSVQGRYEQYF
v_gene: TRBV29-1; d_gene: NA; CDR3aa: CSGRRQGSYEQYF
v_gene: TRBV27; d_gene: TRBD2; CDR3aa: CASSSPGREGNTGELFF
v_gene: TRBV18; d_gene: NA; CDR3aa: CASSSSVNTEAFF
v_gene: TRBV7-9; d_gene: NA; CDR3aa: CASSGNRAGGGYTF
v_gene: TRBV6-1; d_gene: TRBD2; CDR3aa: CASSEGTSGSDTQYF
v_gene: TRBV29-1; d_gene: NA; CDR3aa: CSVAGHQNTGELFF
v_gene: TRBV6-1; d_gene: NA; CDR3aa: CASSGRGLQPQHF
v_gene: TRBV7-9; d_gene: NA; CDR3aa: CASSPRGGGYGYTF
v_gene: TRBV5-6; d_gene: NA; CDR3aa: CASSLEQGRLFF
v_gene: TRBV4-2; d_gene: NA; CDR3aa: CASSHGVSEGGVGEKLFF
v_gene: TRBV27; d_gene: NA; CDR3aa: CASLPGWGGLTGELFF
v_gene: TRBV6-1; d_gene: NA; CDR3aa: CASSGSDNPPLHF